A selection of T cell receptor beta chains follows, all from one sample in a study of blood T cell repertoires in COVID-19. Generated by immunoSEQ multiplex PCR, the TCRdb table keeps only in-frame clones and is missing some. Counted here are around 220,000 clones, around nine tenths occurring once; the ten biggest clones make up over 12%. Material for sequencing was PBMCs or T cells enriched from blood (not recorded which). The receptors stem from a woman between 45 and 60 years old with acute COVID-19. Each CDR3 is given with its conserved first and last residue. Each record gives: CDR3 length, D gene, V gene, clone size, J gene, CDR3 DNA, CDR3 protein. A D gene is named only where the DNA matches it firmly. Rows give clone size only sometimes, using once, few, many, or a class for an expanded clone.

>15|-|TRBV6-6|-|TRBJ2-3
TGTGCCAGCAGACTCCGGGACACCCGCACAGATACGCAGTATTTT
CASRLRDTRTDTQYF
>15|-|TRBV2|-|TRBJ1-4
TGTGCCACCCGAGGAGGGGCTGCAACTAATGAAAAACTGTTTTTT
CATRGGAATNEKLFF
>15|TRBD1|TRBV7-2|-|TRBJ2-7
TGTGCCAGCAGCTTACGCACGGGACAGAACTACGAGCAGTACTTC
CASSLRTGQNYEQYF
>15|-|TRBV27|-|TRBJ2-3
TGTGCCAGCAGGTTCGGCGCGGGGAAGGTAGATACGCAGTATTTT
CASRFGAGKVDTQYF
>20|TRBD2|TRBV19|-|TRBJ2-1
TGTGCCAGTAGCAAAAAACGACAGGGGGCTAGCGGGAGGGCCTACAATGAGCAGTTCTTC
CASSKKRQGASGRAYNEQFF
>12|-|TRBV27|-|TRBJ2-2
TGTGCCAGCAGTTCCCTCCCCGGGGAGCTGTTTTTT
CASSSLPGELFF
>14|TRBD1|TRBV5-1|-|TRBJ1-1
TGCGCCAGCAGCATGACAGGGTATAACACTGAAGCTTTCTTT
CASSMTGYNTEAFF
>18|TRBD2|TRBV19|-|TRBJ2-4
TGTGCCAGTAGTATAGACGGACTAGCGGGAGTGGCCAAAAACATTCAGTACTTC
CASSIDGLAGVAKNIQYF
>15|-|TRBV14|once|TRBJ1-6
TGTGCCAGCAGCCAAGACAGCTCCTATAATTCACCCCTCCACTTT
CASSQDSSYNSPLHF
>15|TRBD2|TRBV6-5|-|TRBJ2-1
TGTGCCAGCCACCGGGCTAGCGGAAAATACAATGAGCAGTTCTTC
CASHRASGKYNEQFF
>11|-|TRBV20-1|-|TRBJ1-2
TGCAGGGGGGGGACAACTGATGGCTACACCTTC
CRGGTTDGYTF
>14|-|TRBV2|-|TRBJ2-7
TGTGCCAGAAATGAGGAGGGACCAACCTACGAGCAGTACTTC
CARNEEGPTYEQYF
>13|-|TRBV5-1|once|TRBJ1-5
TGCGCCAGCAGCTACGGGAGCAATCAGCCCCAGCATTTT
CASSYGSNQPQHF
>12|-|TRBV12-3/TRBV12-4|-|TRBJ2-1
TGTGCCAGCAGCCCGTCGGGGGTCGAGCAGTTCTTC
CASSPSGVEQFF